Below are 18 T cell receptor beta chains sequenced from a single sample in a study of T cell changes during pregnancy in multiple sclerosis. Here immunoSEQ multiplex PCR was the method, and the copy in TCRdb shows in-frame clones only, minus some. The profile covers approximately 96,000 clones, with approximately 90% appearing a single time and roughly 2.1% taken by the ten largest. The sequencing here drew on peripheral blood, taken after pregnancy. All receptors derive from a female donor in good health, enrolled as a control in a pregnancy study.

This rearrangement joins TRBV4-1 to TRBJ2-7; D may be TRBD1 (6 bases). Trimming removed 4 bases at V and 3 bases at J, with 13 bases between. This CDR3 contains 14 residues. Per the germline V gene, CDR1 is MGHRA and CDR2 is YSYEKL. DNA of the CDR3: TGCGCCAGCAGCCCCTCGGACAGACGCTACGAGCAGTACTTC. Translated: CASSPSDRRYEQYF.

V usage is TRBV30 and J usage is TRBJ1-5; no clear D. Germline V gives CDR1 GTSNPN, CDR2 SVGIG (reference sequence). With 2 bases removed from V and 1 base from J, the gap between germline ends came to 6 bases. This CDR3 spans 13 amino acids. CDR3 sequence (DNA): TGTGCCTGGAGTAGAGGGAGCAATCAGCCCCAGCATTTT. It translates to CAWSRGSNQPQHF.

The V gene is TRBV4-2, the J gene TRBJ2-1, with D possibly being TRBD2 (6 bases). Trimming took off 3 bases at V and 6 bases at J, with 18 bases between the two ends. The CDR3 length is 16 residues. The germline V gene encodes CDR1 LGHNA and CDR2 YNFKEQ. The CDR3 region has the DNA TGTGCCAGCAGCCAGGGAGGACTGGGCGAGGGCAATGAGCAGTTCTTC. Amino acid sequence: CASSQGGLGEGNEQFF.

In this sample, this clone turned up once. V and J are TRBV18 and TRBJ1-1; possible D gene TRBD1, 5 bases. Trimming took 5 bases from V and 2 from J, leaving 9 bases between them. The CDR3 has 13 residues. Germline V gives CDR1 KGHSH, CDR2 LQKENI. The CDR3 DNA is TGTGCCAGCTCAGGAGGGGTCAACACTGAAGCTTTCTTT. It yields the protein CASSGGVNTEAFF.

The chain uses TRBV9 and TRBJ1-2, with D unresolved. V was shortened by 0 bases and J by 4 bases, with 13 bases between the two germline ends. Germline CDR1 and CDR2: SGDLS and YYNGEE. The length of the CDR3 is 15 residues. This CDR3 is CASSVEPTSVYGYTF. For the CDR3, the DNA is TGTGCCAGCAGCGTAGAACCAACATCCGTCTATGGCTACACCTTC.

The CDR3 DNA sequence: TGTGCCAGCAGACTTGGGACAGACAATCAGCCCCAGCATTTT. Its translation is CASRLGTDNQPQHF. V and J are TRBV6-6 and TRBJ1-5, with 7 positions matching TRBD1. Per the germline V gene, CDR1 is MNHNY and CDR2 is SVGAGI (reference sequence). The J segment lost 3 bases and the V segment lost 6 bases, leaving 5 bases of the junction unmatched. The length of the CDR3 is 14 residues.

Regarding this clone: The junction differs from germline at one of its ends, possibly a read error. Within the sample, other DNA sequences also encode this same CDR3. CDR3 nucleotides: TGTGCCAGTAGAAGGGGCGGCTACGCGCAGTATTTC. Translation gives CASRRGGYAQYF. V is TRBV25-1 and J is TRBJ2-7; maybe TRBD1 (5 bases). Germline values: CDR1 MGHDK, CDR2 SYGVNS. This CDR3 has 12 residues.

The CDR3 DNA is TGTGCCAGCAGCGGACCCCGGGACAGAGGGAGAGAAGATACGCAGTATTTT. It codes for CASSGPRDRGREDTQYF. J is TRBJ2-3 and V is TRBV9; TRBD1 aligns across 7 bases. This CDR3 contains 17 residues. Trimming cost V 3 bases and J 5 bases; bases outside gene matches: 15. Looked up from germline, CDR1 is SGDLS and CDR2 is YYNGEE.

This rearrangement joins TRBV7-9 to TRBJ2-1, with D perhaps matching TRBD2 (5 bases). V gave up 5 bases and J gave up 4 bases, with 9 bases separating them. There are 13 residues in the CDR3. The germline V gene has CDR1 SEHNR and CDR2 FQNEAQ (reference sequence). This chain's CDR3 is CASSPRTYNEQFF. The DNA of the CDR3 is TGTGCCAGCAGCCCCAGGACTTACAATGAGCAGTTCTTC.

The chain couples TRBV25-1 to TRBJ1-2; 8 positions agree with TRBD1. CDR3 length: 15 residues. Germline CDR1 reads MGHDK; CDR2 reads SYGVNS. V was clipped by 5 bases and J by 2 bases; unmatched bases: 7. The CDR3 DNA sequence: TGTGCCAGCAGTAATCCCGGACAGGGCAACTATGGCTACACCTTC. It encodes CASSNPGQGNYGYTF.

The V and J genes are TRBV6-6 and TRBJ1-1; TRBD1 matches 8 bases. Germline assignment: CDR1 MNHNY and CDR2 SVGAGI (reference sequence). CDR3 length equals 15 residues. With V trimmed by 5 bases and J by 2 bases, 7 bases remained unmatched. This CDR3 is CASSDGQGFNTEAFF. The CDR3 DNA sequence: TGTGCCAGCAGTGACGGACAGGGCTTCAACACTGAAGCTTTCTTT.

This chain connects TRBV27 to TRBJ2-7, with TRBD1 matching over 9 bases. This CDR3 spans 16 amino acids. Germline CDR1 MNHEY, CDR2 SMNVEV (reference sequence). With V trimmed by 1 base and J by 1 base, 5 bases remained unmatched. This CDR3 is CASSLWGQGGSYEQYF. CDR3 coding DNA: TGTGCCAGCAGTTTATGGGGACAGGGCGGTTCCTACGAGCAGTACTTC.

The chain uses TRBV5-4 and TRBJ2-5; D perhaps matches TRBD1 (6 bases). The germline V gene has CDR1 SGHNT and CDR2 YYREEE (reference sequence). V lost 4 bases and J 0 bases, leaving 10 bases between the germline ends. CDR3 size: 14 residues. CDR3 region: CASSRGHYQETQYF. Here the CDR3 DNA reads TGTGCCAGCAGCAGGGGACATTACCAAGAGACCCAGTACTTC.

This clone was observed a few times. The chain has TRBV4-2 and TRBJ2-7; 10 bases align to TRBD2. CDR1 is LGHNA and CDR2 is YNFKEQ in the germline V gene. Trimming cost V 0 bases and J 1 base; bases outside gene matches: 0. This CDR3 is built from 15 residues. Written as DNA, the CDR3 is TGTGCCAGCAGCCAAGAGACTAGCGGGTCCTACGAGCAGTACTTC. This gives the protein CASSQETSGSYEQYF.

The J gene is TRBJ1-1, the V gene TRBV6-6; TRBD1 matches 8 bases. CDR3 size: 14 residues. The V and J ends lost 1 base and 4 bases, in that order; junction bases with no gene match: 2. CDR1 and CDR2 (germline): MNHNY, SVGAGI (reference sequence). The CDR3 is CASSYYDRGTEAFF. DNA of the CDR3: TGTGCCAGCAGTTACTACGACAGGGGCACTGAAGCTTTCTTT.

This chain links TRBV9 with TRBJ1-4; D is ambiguous. V shed 4 bases and J shed 5 bases, with 15 bases lying between them. Germline V lookup: CDR1 SGDLS, CDR2 YYNGEE. The CDR3 loop spans 15 amino acids. CDR3 DNA sequence: TGTGCCAGCAGCCCGGCCCAACAGCTAAATGAAAAACTGTTTTTT. Protein sequence: CASSPAQQLNEKLFF.

J is TRBJ2-7 and V is TRBV5-4, with 9 positions matching TRBD1. This CDR3 is built from 14 residues. V lost 5 bases to trimming and J lost 4 bases; unmatched junction nucleotides: 7. Germline lookup yields CDR1 SGHNT and CDR2 YYREEE (reference sequence). CDR3 amino acids: CASSPTGGTYEQYF. In nucleotides, the CDR3 is TGTGCCAGCAGTCCGACAGGGGGAACTTACGAGCAGTACTTC.

This rearrangement joins TRBV7-9 to TRBJ2-5, with 7 bases fitting TRBD2. The CDR3 runs 17 residues. J lost 9 bases, V lost 4 bases, and 20 bases had no gene match. Germline CDR1 SEHNR, CDR2 FQNEAQ (reference sequence). The CDR3 spells CASSSTSIVGPSGAQYF. CDR3 nucleotides: TGTGCCAGCAGCTCCACATCAATTGTAGGGCCAAGCGGGGCCCAGTACTTC.